This T cell receptor (beta chain) was observed in a study of T cell repertoires in cytomegalovirus infection. A single record per CDR3 protein comes from TCRdb applying MiXCR to the reads. The sample contains just over 450,000 distinct CDR3 sequences, approximately 42% of which appear only once. V lost 2 bases and J lost 4, with 12 bases in between. The length of the CDR3 is 15 residues. Per germline, CDR1 SGHTA and CDR2 FQGNSA. This clonotype was found many times. The antigen is not known. The V call is TRBV7-2, the J call TRBJ2-1, with D maybe TRBD2 (5 bases). The material was cultured PBMCs, obtained from culture after CMV antigen stimulation. This clonotype was obtained from a human donor in good health (CMV status not recorded). Some clones in this sample may be carry-over from other donors' samples. The DNA of the CDR3 is TGTGCCAGCAGCTTACAAGGGAGTTCGTACAATGAGCAGTTCTTC. Residues: CASSLQGSSYNEQFF.